The sequence of this T cell receptor (beta chain) was determined in a study of blood T cell repertoires in COVID-19. Study overall: Acute-phase and convalescent COVID-19 samples originated in the United States, Italy and Spain. Sample material is recorded as cDNA or gDNA derived from T cells, B-cell-depleted T cells, or PBMCs.

Per the study methods: Amplification with reference gene primers provided the estimates of nucleated cell counts. Using immunoSEQ multiplex PCR, the repertoire was profiled, and TCRdb retains in-frame clones only, with some absent. D and trimming were read from the DNA, whereas the V and J calls and clone size are those reported in that table. The sample lists hundreds of thousands of clones, 70% to 90% occurring once. The CDR3 loop spans 16 amino acids. With V trimmed by 3 bases and J by 3 bases, 6 bases remained unmatched. CDR1 and CDR2 (germline): MDHEN, SYDVKM. This chain joins TRBV28 and TRBJ2-3, with 10 bases identical to TRBD2. This TCR derives from a woman aged 50 to 60 who had recovered from COVID-19. Sequencing input: peripheral blood. The CDR3 loop is CASSFAAGGPTDTQYF. The CDR3 DNA follows: TGTGCCAGCAGTTTCGCAGCGGGGGGGCCAACAGATACGCAGTATTTT.